A selection of T cell receptor beta chains follows, all from one sample in a study of blood T cell repertoires in COVID-19. Some clones are missing from TCRdb's copy, which holds only in-frame ones; the method was immunoSEQ multiplex PCR. The sample lists roughly 180,000 clones; roughly 80% were seen once. Sequencing was performed on PBMCs or T cells enriched from blood (not recorded which). The receptors originated from a woman in her forties or fifties who had recovered from COVID-19. Each CDR3 is given with its conserved first and last residue. The D gene is left open where the match is weak. Rows may omit the clone size; those that give it use once, few, many or a size class.

clone_size	j_call	cdr3_length	d_call	v_call	cdr3_nt	cdr3_aa
once	TRBJ1-3	15	.	TRBV12-2	TGTGCAAGTCGCCTGTTAGGCGAGGGGGATAACACCATATATTTT	CASRLLGEGDNTIYF
.	TRBJ2-1	16	TRBD2	TRBV7-8	TGTGCCAGCAGTAGGGGGGGGACTAGCGGGACTAATGAGCAGTTCTTC	CASSRGGTSGTNEQFF
.	TRBJ2-3	17	TRBD1	TRBV9	TGTGCCAGCACCGCCGGGACAGTCTCGAGAAGCACAGATACGCAGTATTTT	CASTAGTVSRSTDTQYF
.	TRBJ1-2	13	.	TRBV28	TGTGCCAGCAGACAAAACGGGTTCCATGGCTACACCTTC	CASRQNGFHGYTF
.	TRBJ1-6	14	TRBD1	TRBV19	TGTGCCAGTAGGACCACAGGGGGAAATTCACCCCTCCACTTT	CASRTTGGNSPLHF
.	TRBJ2-2	14	.	TRBV7-9	TGTGCCAGCAGCTTGACGGCCGGGACCGGGGAGCTGTTTTTT	CASSLTAGTGELFF
few	TRBJ2-5	15	TRBD1	TRBV20-1	TGCAGTGCTAGTGGGACAGGTTCCCCGGGGGAGACCCAGTACTTC	CSASGTGSPGETQYF
.	TRBJ1-1	14	.	TRBV5-1	TGCGCCAGCAGCGTAGGGACAAAGAACACTGAAGCTTTCTTT	CASSVGTKNTEAFF
.	TRBJ1-1	13	.	TRBV7-9	TGTGCCAGCAGCTTAGGGGGGGACACTGAAGCTTTCTTT	CASSLGGDTEAFF
once	TRBJ1-3	14	.	TRBV7-9	TGTGCCAGCAGCCCAACGGTGGCTGGAAACACCATATATTTT	CASSPTVAGNTIYF
many	TRBJ1-5	15	TRBD1	TRBV2	TGTGCCAGCAGTAGGGACAGAGGTTCCCGTCAGCCCCAGCATTTT	CASSRDRGSRQPQHF
once	TRBJ2-1	17	TRBD2	TRBV15	TGTGCCACCAGCAGCCGAACCCCTAGCGGAAGTATCAATGAGCAGTTCTTC	CATSSRTPSGSINEQFF
.	TRBJ1-5	15	TRBD1	TRBV7-2	TGTGCCAGCAGCTCCTTTCCGGGACAGAATCAGCCCCAGCATTTT	CASSSFPGQNQPQHF
.	TRBJ1-3	14	.	TRBV19	TGTGCCAGTAGTCCGGGCGGGAGGGGAAACACCATATATTTT	CASSPGGRGNTIYF
.	TRBJ1-2	12	TRBD1	TRBV12-3/TRBV12-4	TGTGCCAGCAGTTTTACAGGGGCCGGCTACACCTTC	CASSFTGAGYTF
.	TRBJ1-1	15	.	TRBV9	TGTGCCAGCAGCGTAGCGGCAAGAGGGAACACTGAAGCTTTCTTT	CASSVAARGNTEAFF